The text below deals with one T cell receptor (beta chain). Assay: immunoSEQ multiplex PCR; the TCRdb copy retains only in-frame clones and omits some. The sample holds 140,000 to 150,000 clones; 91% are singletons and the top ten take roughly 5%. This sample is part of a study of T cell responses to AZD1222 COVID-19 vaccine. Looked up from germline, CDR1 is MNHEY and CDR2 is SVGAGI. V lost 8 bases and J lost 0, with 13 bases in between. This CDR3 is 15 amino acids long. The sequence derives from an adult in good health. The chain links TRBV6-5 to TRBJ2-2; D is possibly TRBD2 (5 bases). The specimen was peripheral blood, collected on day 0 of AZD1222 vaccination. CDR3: CASPRTSPNTGELFF. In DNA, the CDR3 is TGTGCCAGCCCCCGAACTAGTCCGAACACCGGGGAGCTGTTTTTT.